These 7 T cell receptor beta chains were all obtained from the same sample, sequenced in a study of beta chain features in type 1 diabetes. The investigators reverse transcribed all of the isolated RNA, so they sequenced expressed TCRB transcripts. Assay: immunoSEQ multiplex PCR; the TCRdb copy retains only in-frame clones and omits some. This sample has about half a million clones, with roughly an eighth found just once. Specimen: naive CD4+ T cells from blood. All receptors derive from a woman aged 18-29 years in good health.

V gene TRBV18 combines with J gene TRBJ2-1, with D unresolved. The V gene's germline CDR1 is KGHSH and CDR2 LQKENI. V was clipped by 2 bases and J by 6 bases, with 8 bases between them. The CDR3 contains 13 residues. CDR3 region: CASSPREINEQFF. The CDR3, as DNA: TGTGCCAGCTCACCAAGAGAAATCAATGAGCAGTTCTTC.

This clone was seen more than once but under ten times. V is TRBV7-9 and J is TRBJ2-1; 7 bases align to TRBD1. This CDR3 contains 15 residues. Germline trimming cut 0 bases from V and 8 bases from J; bases unmatched to any gene: 7. The V gene's germline CDR1 is SEHNR and CDR2 FQNEAQ (reference sequence). CDR3 sequence reads: CASSLALGQFDEQFF. The CDR3 DNA reads TGTGCCAGCAGCTTAGCGCTGGGACAGTTCGATGAGCAGTTCTTC.

The rearrangement uses TRBV28 and TRBJ2-1, with D unresolved. Looked up from germline, CDR1 is MDHEN and CDR2 is SYDVKM. The CDR3 spans 13 residues. Between the trimmed V and J ends, which lost 5 bases and 6 bases, there was a span of 11 bases. CDR3 nucleotides: TGTGCCAGCAGTCGGTCGGTTGGCAATGAGCAGTTCTTC. Residues: CASSRSVGNEQFF.

CDR3: CASSDPQRGTDTQYF. CDR3 nucleotide sequence: TGTGCCAGCAGTGATCCGCAGCGCGGCACAGATACGCAGTATTTT. The V and J genes are TRBV6-1 and TRBJ2-3; D remains ambiguous. CDR3 size: 15 residues. V was clipped by 3 bases and J by 1 base, with 11 bases between them. Germline loops: CDR1 MNHNS, CDR2 SASEGT.

This clone has more than one count but fewer than ten. CDR3 amino acids: CASSTLAGANEQFF. The CDR3 coding sequence is TGCGCCAGCAGCACTCTAGCGGGGGCCAATGAGCAGTTCTTC. This sequence joins TRBV5-1 and TRBJ2-1; 10 nucleotides align to TRBD2. This CDR3 contains 14 residues. J gave up 6 bases and V 4 bases, and 4 bases lay outside the gene matches. The germline V gene has CDR1 SGHRS and CDR2 YFSETQ.

This chain uses TRBV25-1 with TRBJ1-1; no clear D gene. V lost 5 bases to trimming and J lost 6 bases, with 22 bases between them. CDR3 length equals 16 residues. CDR1 is MGHDK and CDR2 is SYGVNS in the germline V gene. The CDR3: CASSRIFGSLSAEAFF. In nucleotides, the CDR3 is TGTGCCAGCAGTAGGATATTCGGGAGTTTATCCGCTGAAGCTTTCTTT.

V gene TRBV25-1 combines with J gene TRBJ1-2, with TRBD1 identical over 7 bases. With 4 bases clipped from V and 7 bases from J, the junction kept 9 bases outside the gene matches. Germline V CDR1 and CDR2: MGHDK, SYGVNS. The CDR3 length is 14 residues. The CDR3 DNA reads TGTGCCAGCAGTGGCCGGGACAGATCCTTTGGCTACACCTTC. Its translation: CASSGRDRSFGYTF.